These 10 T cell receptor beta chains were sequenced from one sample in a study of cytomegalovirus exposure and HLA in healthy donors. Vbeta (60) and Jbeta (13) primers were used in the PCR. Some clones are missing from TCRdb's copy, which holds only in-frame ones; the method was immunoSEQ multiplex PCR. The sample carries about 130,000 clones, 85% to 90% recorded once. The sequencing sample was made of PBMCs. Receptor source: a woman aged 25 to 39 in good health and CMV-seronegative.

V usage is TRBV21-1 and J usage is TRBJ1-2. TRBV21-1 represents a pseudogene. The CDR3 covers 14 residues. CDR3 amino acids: CASSKGGVPYGYTF. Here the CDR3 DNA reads TGTGCCAGCAGCAAAGGGGGAGTTCCCTATGGCTACACCTTC.

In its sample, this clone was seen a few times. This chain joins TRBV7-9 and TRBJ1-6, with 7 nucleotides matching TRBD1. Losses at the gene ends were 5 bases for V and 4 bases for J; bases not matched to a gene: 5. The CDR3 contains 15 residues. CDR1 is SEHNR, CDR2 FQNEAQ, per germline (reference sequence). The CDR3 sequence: CASSLSGQYNSPLHF. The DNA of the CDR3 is TGTGCCAGCAGCCTCTCGGGACAGTATAATTCACCCCTCCACTTT.

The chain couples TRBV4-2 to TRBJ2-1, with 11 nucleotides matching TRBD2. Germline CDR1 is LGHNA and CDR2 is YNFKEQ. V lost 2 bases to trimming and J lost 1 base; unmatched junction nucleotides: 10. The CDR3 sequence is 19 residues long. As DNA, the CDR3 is TGTGCCAGCAGCCAACCCTTAGCGGGAGGGCCCGTTTCCTACAATGAGCAGTTCTTC. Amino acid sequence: CASSQPLAGGPVSYNEQFF.

This CDR3 reads CASSLEVSGGAQYF. The CDR3 DNA reads as TGTGCCAGCAGCTTAGAAGTGAGCGGGGGGGCCCAGTACTTC. The chain carries TRBV7-9 and TRBJ2-5; 10 bases fit TRBD2. CDR1 and CDR2 from the germline V gene are SEHNR and FQNEAQ (reference sequence). The V segment lost 1 base and the J segment 9 bases; nucleotides outside the gene matches: 5. This CDR3 has 14 amino acids.

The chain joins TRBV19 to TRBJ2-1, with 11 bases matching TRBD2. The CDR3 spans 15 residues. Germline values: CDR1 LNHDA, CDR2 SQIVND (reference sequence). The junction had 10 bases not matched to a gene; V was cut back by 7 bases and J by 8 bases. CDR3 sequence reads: CASIRSGGAAYEQFF. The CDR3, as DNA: TGTGCCAGTATCCGTAGCGGGGGGGCTGCGTATGAGCAGTTCTTC. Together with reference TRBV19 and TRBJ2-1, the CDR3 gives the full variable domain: DGGITQSPKYLFRKEGQNVTLSCEQNLNHDAMYWYRQDPGQGLRLIYYSQIVNDFQKGDIAEGYSVSREKKESFPLTVTSAQKNPTAFYLCASIRSGGAAYEQFFGPGTRLTVL.

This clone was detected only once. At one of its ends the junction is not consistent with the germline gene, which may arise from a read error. As DNA, the CDR3 is TGTTCCAGCAGCCCTGTCTACAATGAGCAGTTCTTC. The encoded protein is CSSSPVYNEQFF. This chain uses TRBV7-9 with TRBJ2-1; no definite D call. The CDR3 length is 12 residues. Germline V gives CDR1 SEHNR, CDR2 FQNEAQ (reference sequence). Supplemented by reference TRBV7-9 and TRBJ2-1, the full variable domain reads DTGVSQNPRHKITKRGQNVTFRCDPISEHNRLYWYRQTLGQGPEFLTYFQNEAQLEKSRLLSDRFSAERPKGSFSTLEIQRTEQGDSAMYLCSSSPVYNEQFFGPGTRLTVL.

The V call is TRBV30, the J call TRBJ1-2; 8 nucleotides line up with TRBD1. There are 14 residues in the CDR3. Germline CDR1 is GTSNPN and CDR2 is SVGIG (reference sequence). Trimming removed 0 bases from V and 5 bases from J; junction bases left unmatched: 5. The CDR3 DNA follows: TGTGCCTGGAGTGTACTAGGGACAGGATATGGCTACACCTTC. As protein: CAWSVLGTGYGYTF.

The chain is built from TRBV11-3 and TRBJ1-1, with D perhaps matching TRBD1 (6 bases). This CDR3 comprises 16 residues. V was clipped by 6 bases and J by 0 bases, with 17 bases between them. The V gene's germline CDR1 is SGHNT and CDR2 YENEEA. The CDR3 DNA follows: TGTGCCAGCAGTGTACAGGGAATTCGACTGAACACTGAAGCTTTCTTT. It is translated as CASSVQGIRLNTEAFF.

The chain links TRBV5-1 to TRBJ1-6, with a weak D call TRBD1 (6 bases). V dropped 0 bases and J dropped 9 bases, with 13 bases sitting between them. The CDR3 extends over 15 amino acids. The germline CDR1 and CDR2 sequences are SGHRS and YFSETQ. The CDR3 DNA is TGCGCCAGCAGCTTGGCCAGGGGTCTATCTTCACCCCTCCACTTT. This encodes CASSLARGLSSPLHF.

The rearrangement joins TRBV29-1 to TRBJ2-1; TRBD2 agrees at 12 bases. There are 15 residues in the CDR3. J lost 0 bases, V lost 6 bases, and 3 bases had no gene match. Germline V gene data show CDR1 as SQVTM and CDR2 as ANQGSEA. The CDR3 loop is CSVRTSGDSYNEQFF. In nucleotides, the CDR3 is TGCAGCGTCAGGACTAGCGGGGACTCCTACAATGAGCAGTTCTTC.